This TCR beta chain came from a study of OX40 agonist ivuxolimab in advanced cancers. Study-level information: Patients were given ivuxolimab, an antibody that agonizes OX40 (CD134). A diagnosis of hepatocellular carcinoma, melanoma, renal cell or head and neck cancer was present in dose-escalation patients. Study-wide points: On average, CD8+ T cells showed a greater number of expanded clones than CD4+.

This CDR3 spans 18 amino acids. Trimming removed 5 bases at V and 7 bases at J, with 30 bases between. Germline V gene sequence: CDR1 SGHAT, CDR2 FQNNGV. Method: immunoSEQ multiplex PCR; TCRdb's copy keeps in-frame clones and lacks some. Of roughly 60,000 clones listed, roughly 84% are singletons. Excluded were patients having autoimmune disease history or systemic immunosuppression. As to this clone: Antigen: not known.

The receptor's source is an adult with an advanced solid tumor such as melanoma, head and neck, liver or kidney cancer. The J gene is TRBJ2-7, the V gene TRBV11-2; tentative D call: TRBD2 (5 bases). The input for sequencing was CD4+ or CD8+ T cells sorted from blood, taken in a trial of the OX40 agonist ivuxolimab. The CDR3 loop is CASSQPARGLSSLREQYF. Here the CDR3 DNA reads TGTGCCAGCAGCCAACCCGCCAGAGGGCTTTCCTCATTGAGGGAGCAGTACTTC. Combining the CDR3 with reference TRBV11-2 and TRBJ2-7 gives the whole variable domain EAGVAQSPRYKIIEKRQSVAFWCNPISGHATLYWYQQILGQGPKLLIQFQNNGVVDDSQLPKDRFSAERLKGVDSTLKIQPAKLEDSAVYLCASSQPARGLSSLREQYFGPGTRLTVT.